Included here is one T cell receptor (beta chain) sequence, with context. The data were produced by immunoSEQ multiplex PCR, yet TCRdb's version contains in-frame clones alone and is incomplete. The sample records approximately 450,000 clones, 87% being singletons. These data are taken from a study of blood T cell repertoires in COVID-19. The CDR3 extends over 15 amino acids. V lost 5 bases, J lost 6 bases, and 8 bases stayed unmatched. Germline CDR1 reads MNHEY; CDR2 reads SVGEGT. This TCR was sampled from a woman between 18 and 29 years old with acute COVID-19. The chain employs TRBV6-2 or TRBV6-3 and TRBJ1-5; 9 bases map to TRBD1. Sequencing used PBMCs or T cells enriched from blood (not recorded which). CDR3 sequence: CASSQQGALGQPQHF. Here the CDR3 DNA reads TGTGCCAGCAGTCAACAGGGGGCCTTGGGTCAGCCCCAGCATTTT.